The clone carrying this T cell receptor beta chain was recorded a few times. What it recognizes is unknown. The CDR3 loop spans 20 amino acids. The germline V gene has CDR1 LGHNA and CDR2 YSLEER. V lost 0 bases, J lost 0 bases, and 22 bases lay in between. These data originate in a study of CD8 T cells in ankylosing spondylitis. TCRdb re-called the 5' RACE reads through MiXCR, storing one row per CDR3 protein. The repertoire holds a few hundred thousand distinct CDR3 sequences, with 18% as singletons. Regarding the study as a whole: Disease-linked clones, CD8+, were relatively rare in peripheral blood.

Specimen: blood, either unsorted or a sorted T cell fraction (not recorded which). The chain recombines TRBV4-3 with TRBJ2-3; maybe TRBD2 (5 bases). The receptor's source is a male donor with ankylosing spondylitis or in good health (not recorded which). CDR3 coding DNA: TGCGCCAGCAGCCAAGATCTCGAGGAGGTGGGGTCTTCTAGCACAGATACGCAGTATTTT. Translated: CASSQDLEEVGSSSTDTQYF.